This record looks at one T cell receptor (beta chain) sequence and its context. The antigen remains undetermined. PCR employed 60 Vbeta and 13 Jbeta primers. Using immunoSEQ multiplex PCR, the repertoire was profiled, and TCRdb retains in-frame clones only, with some absent. The sample has 100,000 or so clones; 83% are singletons. The entry originates in a study of cytomegalovirus exposure and HLA in healthy donors. Overall study findings and caveats: Presence/absence analyses rested on an assumption that sequencing depth was roughly uniform across donors. Reportedly, HLA-A and HLA-B alleles of most subjects were accurately predicted from TCR beta.

Germline CDR1 SNHLY, CDR2 FYNNEI. Deletions cut 3 bases from V and 4 bases from J, with 12 bases between. The CDR3 has 15 residues. Sample: PBMCs. V gene TRBV2 combines with J gene TRBJ2-2; D is perhaps TRBD2 (6 bases). The receptor comes from a man between 18 and 29 years old in good health and CMV-seronegative. CDR3 sequence (DNA): TGTGCCAGCAGTGAGCGGGGTTTGAGCACCGGGGAGCTGTTTTTT. Translation gives CASSERGLSTGELFF.